The rows below give T cell receptor beta chains drawn from one sample of a study of graft-versus-host responses after intestinal transplantation. Clones were sequenced by immunoSEQ multiplex PCR, and TCRdb holds only the in-frame ones, with some missing. This sample has thousands of clones, with roughly 30% found just once. Sequencing was performed on alloreactive CD8+ T cells from a mixed lymphocyte reaction culture, taken before transplantation. The receptor source for this set is a human patient who was an organ donor for intestinal transplantation. Each CDR3 is given with its conserved first and last residue. The D gene is left open where the match is weak. Rows give clone size only sometimes, using once, few, many, or a class for an expanded clone.

clone_size,v_call,j_call,d_call,cdr3_aa,cdr3_nt
NA,TRBV5-1,TRBJ2-5,TRBD2,CASSQGLAGVETQYF,TGCGCCAGCAGCCAGGGACTAGCGGGAGTAGAGACCCAGTACTTC
NA,TRBV28,TRBJ2-1,TRBD2,CASSTGGFLLEFF,TGTGCCAGCAGTACGGGAGGGTTTTTGCTGGAGTTCTTC
NA,TRBV10-3,TRBJ1-2,NA,CAIRISGNYGYTF,TGTGCCATCAGAATTTCGGGTAACTATGGCTACACCTTC
NA,TRBV4-2,TRBJ2-7,TRBD2,CASSWASGSAYEQYF,TGTGCCAGCAGTTGGGCTAGCGGGAGCGCCTACGAGCAGTACTTC
few,TRBV30,TRBJ1-6,TRBD1,CAWTQGANSPLHF,TGTGCCTGGACCCAGGGGGCAAATTCACCCCTCCACTTT
few,TRBV6-1,TRBJ2-3,NA,CASSASKRAGRTDTQYF,TGTGCCAGCAGTGCTTCCAAGAGGGCCGGAAGGACCGATACGCAGTATTTT
NA,TRBV7-6,TRBJ2-1,NA,CASSQGWDEQFF,TGTGCCAGCAGCCAGGGGTGGGATGAGCAGTTCTTC
NA,TRBV5-1,TRBJ2-1,TRBD2,CASSLPSGLPSSYNEQFF,TGCGCCAGCAGCTTGCCTAGCGGGCTCCCCAGCTCCTACAATGAGCAGTTCTTC
NA,TRBV5-4,TRBJ2-7,TRBD1,CASSWDRSYKQYF,TGTGCCAGCAGCTGGGACAGGTCCTACAAGCAGTACTTC
NA,TRBV11-2,TRBJ2-1,TRBD2,CASSSTSGRYNEQFF,TGTGCCAGCAGCTCAACTAGCGGGAGATACAATGAGCAGTTCTTC
few,TRBV4-1,TRBJ1-6,TRBD1,CASSPSGTAGSPLHF,TGCGCCAGCAGCCCCTCCGGGACAGCAGGTTCACCCCTCCACTTT
medium-sized,TRBV27,TRBJ1-5,NA,CASSLSGVYQPQHF,TGTGCCAGCAGTTTATCAGGAGTCTATCAGCCCCAGCATTTT
few,TRBV27,TRBJ1-1,NA,CATLGPGNTEAFF,TGTGCCACCCTAGGCCCGGGGAACACTGAAGCTTTCTTT
medium-sized,TRBV6-5,TRBJ1-4,NA,CASSYLPGGNEKLFF,TGTGCCAGCAGTTACCTTCCCGGGGGGAATGAAAAACTGTTTTTT
NA,TRBV9,TRBJ1-4,NA,CASSVGAWDGGNEKLFF,TGTGCCAGCAGCGTAGGTGCATGGGACGGAGGGAATGAAAAACTGTTTTTT
few,TRBV9,TRBJ2-2,NA,CASSVAAGELFF,TGTGCCAGCAGCGTAGCGGCCGGGGAGCTGTTTTTT
NA,TRBV2,TRBJ1-2,NA,CASQGLNYGYTF,TGTGCCAGCCAGGGCCTAAACTATGGCTACACCTTC
NA,TRBV9,TRBJ2-7,TRBD2,CASSVGSGGFYEQYF,TGTGCCAGCAGCGTAGGAAGCGGGGGGTTCTACGAGCAGTACTTC
few,TRBV7-8,TRBJ2-7,TRBD2,CASTSRGTGSYEQYF,TGTGCCAGCACCTCGCGGGGGACGGGGTCCTACGAGCAGTACTTC
NA,TRBV20-1,TRBJ1-2,NA,CSAWRYTGGSF,TGCAGTGCCTGGCGGTATACCGGGGGGTCCTTC
few,TRBV4-1,TRBJ2-7,NA,CASSPRAPLSYEQYF,TGCGCCAGCAGCCCCCGAGCCCCCCTCTCCTACGAGCAGTACTTC
NA,TRBV7-3,TRBJ2-1,TRBD2,CASSLVAGVYNEQFF,TGTGCCAGCAGCTTAGTAGCGGGAGTCTACAATGAGCAGTTCTTC
few,TRBV9,TRBJ2-7,TRBD2,CASSVSSGSHEQYF,TGTGCCAGCAGCGTATCCAGCGGGAGTCACGAGCAGTACTTC
once,TRBV4-3,TRBJ2-7,NA,CASSQGRGRVYEQYF,TGCGCCAGCAGCCAAGGCCGCGGCAGGGTCTACGAGCAGTACTTC
NA,TRBV7-4,TRBJ1-6,NA,CASSFKGSNSPLHF,TGTGCCAGCAGCTTTAAAGGGAGTAATTCACCCCTCCACTTT
few,TRBV9,TRBJ2-1,NA,CASSAGLGGGWVGEQFF,TGTGCCAGCAGCGCGGGACTAGGAGGGGGCTGGGTTGGTGAGCAGTTCTTC
NA,TRBV6-5,TRBJ2-7,NA,CASSYGGFHEQYF,TGTGCCAGCAGTTATGGAGGGTTCCACGAGCAGTACTTC
NA,TRBV5-1,TRBJ2-7,NA,CASSFRPRLSEQYF,TGCGCCAGCAGCTTTCGTCCTCGTCTAAGCGAGCAGTACTTC
few,TRBV11-2,TRBJ2-3,TRBD1,CASSPGDRPSLTDTQYF,TGTGCCAGCAGCCCAGGGGACAGGCCCAGCCTCACAGATACGCAGTATTTT
NA,TRBV29-1,TRBJ2-7,NA,CSVEAGPGEQYF,TGCAGCGTTGAGGCGGGCCCTGGCGAGCAGTACTTC
medium-sized,TRBV5-1,TRBJ2-7,TRBD2,CASSSSGGSSYEQYF,TGCGCCAGCAGCTCTAGCGGGGGCAGCTCCTACGAGCAGTACTTC
NA,TRBV23-1,TRBJ2-7,NA,CASSEMRKEFYEQYF,TGCGCCAGCAGCGAGATGAGGAAGGAATTCTACGAGCAGTACTTC